Listed below are T cell receptor beta chains from one sample, sequenced in a study of shared T cell receptors in the human thymus. Only in-frame clones appear in the TCRdb table, and some are missing; sequencing was by immunoSEQ multiplex PCR. Of 630,000 or so clones listed, about 87% are singletons. Another study also made use of these data, one on human thymus T cells.

Specimen: thymocytes. These receptors all come from a boy under two years old with a congenital heart defect. The CDR3 runs from the conserved cysteine through the conserved F or W. The D gene is left open where the match is weak. Where a row states a size, it is once, few, many or the class of an expanded clone; other rows omit it.

TGTGCCAGCAGTCCGGATCCGCGGGATACGCAGTATTTT,CASSPDPRDTQYF,TRBV25-1,NA,NA,13,TRBJ2-3
TGTGCCAGCAGCGTAGGCGGGACAGCCTACGAGCAGTACTTC,CASSVGGTAYEQYF,TRBV9,NA,NA,14,TRBJ2-7
TGTGCCTGGAGTATAAAGAGTAATCGGCAGGGGAAGGTTAGGAGAGAGACCCAGTACTTC,CAWSIKSNRQGKVRRETQYF,TRBV30,NA,NA,20,TRBJ2-5
TGTGCCAGCAGCTTAATAGGACAGGGTGCTCCAGATACGCAGTATTTT,CASSLIGQGAPDTQYF,TRBV7-2,NA,TRBD1,16,TRBJ2-3
TGCGCCAGCAGTGAGTTGGTCCTAAAAAGCAATCAGCCCCAGCATTTT,CASSELVLKSNQPQHF,TRBV10-1,NA,NA,16,TRBJ1-5
TGTGCCAGCAGTCCTAGCGGGACGGTAGATACGCAGTATTTT,CASSPSGTVDTQYF,TRBV6-5,NA,TRBD2,14,TRBJ2-3
TGTGCCAGCAGTTTAGAGCCTCCACACAGGGCGGTAGATGGCTACACCTTC,CASSLEPPHRAVDGYTF,TRBV28,NA,NA,17,TRBJ1-2
TGTGCCAGCAGTTTCCGTACGGGAGGGTTCCCTATGACAGATACGCAGTATTTT,CASSFRTGGFPMTDTQYF,TRBV27,once,TRBD2,18,TRBJ2-3
TGTGCTAGTGGTTTGGTACCCCTAACCCCAAAGAATCAGCCCCAGCATTTT,CASGLVPLTPKNQPQHF,TRBV12-5,NA,NA,17,TRBJ1-5
TGTGCCAGCAGTCTTAAGCGGGGGAGCACAGATACGCAGTATTTT,CASSLKRGSTDTQYF,TRBV27,NA,TRBD2,15,TRBJ2-3
TGCAGCGTCAATTTCACAGATACGCAGTATTTT,CSVNFTDTQYF,TRBV29-1,NA,NA,11,TRBJ2-3
TGTGCCAGCAGCCCGACAGGGACCGTCCAACCAGATACGCAGTATTTT,CASSPTGTVQPDTQYF,TRBV14,NA,TRBD1,16,TRBJ2-3
TGTGCCAGCTCACCTTATCGGGTTTATAGCAATCAGCCCCAGCATTTT,CASSPYRVYSNQPQHF,TRBV18,NA,NA,16,TRBJ1-5
TGTGCCAGTAGTTTCGGGGGAACTGAAGCTTTCTTT,CASSFGGTEAFF,TRBV19,NA,NA,12,TRBJ1-1
TGCGCCAGCAGCCAAGATTTGGAGGCCGAGCAGTACTTC,CASSQDLEAEQYF,TRBV4-1,few,NA,13,TRBJ2-7
TGTGCCAGCAGCCGGGACATAGAGTCCTCCTACAATGAGCAGTTCTTC,CASSRDIESSYNEQFF,TRBV6-4,once,NA,16,TRBJ2-1
TGTGCCAGCAGCCGATGGGACAGGGGGCAGGTGAACACTGAAGCTTTCTTT,CASSRWDRGQVNTEAFF,TRBV9,NA,TRBD1,17,TRBJ1-1
TGCGCCAGCAGCCGGGGGACAGGGCTAATGAGCAATCAGCCCCAGCATTTT,CASSRGTGLMSNQPQHF,TRBV4-1,NA,TRBD1,17,TRBJ1-5
TGTGCCAGCAGCTCAGGACCGGGACACCAAAACACTGAAGCTTTCTTT,CASSSGPGHQNTEAFF,TRBV11-2,once,NA,16,TRBJ1-1
TGTGCCAGCTCCCCGAGGGACAGGGTCTACGAGCAGTACTTC,CASSPRDRVYEQYF,TRBV18,NA,TRBD1,14,TRBJ2-7
TGTGCCAGCAGCTGCTACAGGGGACCGTATGGCTACACCTTC,CASSCYRGPYGYTF,TRBV7-2,NA,TRBD1,14,TRBJ1-2
TGTGCCAGCACCCGGACATTCAGCTCCTACGAGCAGTACTTC,CASTRTFSSYEQYF,TRBV7-9,NA,NA,14,TRBJ2-7
TGTGCCAGCAGCCCCCACAGCAGGGGATCTGGAAACACCATATATTTT,CASSPHSRGSGNTIYF,TRBV14,once,NA,16,TRBJ1-3
TGTGCCACCAGCAGAGTCCCCGACAGGGAGTCCTACGAGCAGTACTTC,CATSRVPDRESYEQYF,TRBV15,NA,TRBD1,16,TRBJ2-7
TGTGCCAGCAGCGTCCGGGGGAATCAGCCCCAGCATTTT,CASSVRGNQPQHF,TRBV5-6,once,NA,13,TRBJ1-5
TGTGCCAGCAGTGAAAGGAGGTTGTCGAGCACTGAAGCTTTCTTT,CASSERRLSSTEAFF,TRBV2,once,NA,15,TRBJ1-1
TGTGCTAGTGTCCCTTCAGGGTCAGAAAGTTTTTTTGGCACTGAAGCTTTCTTT,CASVPSGSESFFGTEAFF,TRBV12-5,NA,NA,18,TRBJ1-1
TGTGCCAGCAGCCCGGGGACAGGAGCCTACGAGCAGTACTTC,CASSPGTGAYEQYF,TRBV9,once,TRBD1,14,TRBJ2-7
TGTGCCAGTACCACAGGGGAGTGGGGCAATGAGCAGTTCTTC,CASTTGEWGNEQFF,TRBV19,NA,TRBD1,14,TRBJ2-1
TGTGCCAGCAGTTTAATAGGGACAACTAACACTGAAGCTTTCTTT,CASSLIGTTNTEAFF,TRBV28,NA,NA,15,TRBJ1-1
TGTGCCAGTAGGAATCGGGGGGCGTACGAGCAGTACTTC,CASRNRGAYEQYF,TRBV19,NA,NA,13,TRBJ2-7
TGCGCCAGCAGTACCGTAGCGGGAGGGGCCTACGAGCAGTACTTC,CASSTVAGGAYEQYF,TRBV4-3,NA,TRBD2,15,TRBJ2-7
TGTGCCAGTACCCTAGACCGAGGGCGCGGCTACACCTTC,CASTLDRGRGYTF,TRBV19,few,NA,13,TRBJ1-2
TGTGCCAGCAGTTACTCGTCAGTCCCTAACTATGGCTACACCTTC,CASSYSSVPNYGYTF,TRBV6-5,NA,NA,15,TRBJ1-2
TGTGCCAGCAGCTTGGACAGGAACTCTGGAAACACCATATATTTT,CASSLDRNSGNTIYF,TRBV5-4,NA,NA,15,TRBJ1-3
TGTGCCAGCAGCTTAGTGGTCGGGGGGCGCCACGAGCAGTACTTC,CASSLVVGGRHEQYF,TRBV7-2,once,NA,15,TRBJ2-7
TGTGCCAGTAGTATTGGGCATCCACGCAATCAGCCCCAGCATTTT,CASSIGHPRNQPQHF,TRBV19,NA,NA,15,TRBJ1-5
TGTGCCAGCTCACCTCCTCACAGGGAAATGTCAGTTGGAGAGCAGTTCTTC,CASSPPHREMSVGEQFF,TRBV18,once,NA,17,TRBJ2-1
TGTGCCAGCAGCTTACCCCTAGCTCCGGCAGATACGCAGTATTTT,CASSLPLAPADTQYF,TRBV7-2,NA,NA,15,TRBJ2-3
TGCAGCGGTCTCGGACTAGCGGGGGACACCGGGGAGCTGTTTTTT,CSGLGLAGDTGELFF,TRBV29-1,NA,TRBD2,15,TRBJ2-2
TGTGCCAGCAGTCTTGGACAGAGTGATCAGCCCCAGCATTTT,CASSLGQSDQPQHF,TRBV27,NA,NA,14,TRBJ1-5
TGCGCCAGCAGCGGGGACAGGGGGCGGTACTCTTGCGATGAGCAGTTCTTC,CASSGDRGRYSCDEQFF,TRBV5-1,once,TRBD1,17,TRBJ2-1
TGTGCCAGCCGAAGACTAGCGGGGGACAATGAGCAGTTCTTC,CASRRLAGDNEQFF,TRBV6-6,NA,TRBD2,14,TRBJ2-1